Below are 28 T cell receptor beta chains sequenced from a single sample in a study of blood T cells in healthy people across ages. Through a sample-barcoded 5' primer and a J-beta primer mix, a second PCR was run for roughly 6 to 12 cycles. TCRdb re-called the 5' RACE reads through MiXCR, storing one row per CDR3 protein. In the table there are about 900,000 distinct CDR3 sequences, approximately 59% of which are singletons. Sequencing was performed on blood. These TCRs come from a man in his thirties or forties in good health.

The rearrangement uses TRBV27 and TRBJ1-1; the match to TRBD1 covers 10 bases. Germline values: CDR1 MNHEY, CDR2 SMNVEV (reference sequence). CDR3 size: 16 residues. V dropped 3 bases and J dropped 0; count of bases not matched to a gene: 4. The CDR3 DNA reads TGTGCCAGCAGTTTCGGACAGGGGGTTTTGAACACTGAAGCTTTCTTT. It is translated as CASSFGQGVLNTEAFF.

The chain is built from TRBV5-1 and TRBJ2-7; D is possibly TRBD1 (5 bases). With 0 bases removed from V and 3 bases from J, the gap between germline ends came to 10 bases. CDR3 length equals 14 residues. Germline lookup yields CDR1 SGHRS and CDR2 YFSETQ. This chain's CDR3 is CASSLGQQIYEQYF. The DNA of the CDR3 is TGCGCCAGCAGCTTGGGACAGCAAATCTACGAGCAGTACTTC. Complete variable domain (other parts from reference TRBV5-1 and TRBJ2-7): KAGVTQTPRYLIKTRGQQVTLSCSPISGHRSVSWYQQTPGQGLQFLFEYFSETQRNKGNFPGRFSGRQFSNSRSEMNVSTLELGDSALYLCASSLGQQIYEQYFGPGTRLTVT.

V and J are TRBV4-3 and TRBJ1-4; D might be TRBD1 (5 bases). The CDR3 has 18 amino acids. Germline V CDR1 and CDR2: LGHNA, YSLEER. V was trimmed by 1 base and J by 8 bases, leaving 23 bases between them. In DNA, the CDR3 is TGCGCCAGCAGCCAAGGCAGAGGGTCCGATGGGGCCGGCGAAAAACTGTTTTTT. Translated: CASSQGRGSDGAGEKLFF.

Only a few counts were recorded for this clonotype. The chain is built from TRBV4-2 and TRBJ2-1; the D gene is possibly TRBD2 (5 bases). CDR1 LGHNA and CDR2 YNFKEQ come from the germline V gene. The length of the CDR3 is 17 residues. V dropped 4 bases and J dropped 0 bases, with 16 bases sitting between them. CDR3 bases: TGTGCCAGCAGCCCCCTCGCCGGAGGTAGCTCCTACAATGAGCAGTTCTTC. The encoded protein is CASSPLAGGSSYNEQFF.

This clonotype was recorded a few times. This chain uses TRBV10-3 with TRBJ2-1; 8 bases match TRBD1. The CDR3 is 16 residues long. J lost 7 bases, V lost 0 bases, and 8 bases had no gene match. Germline V lookup: CDR1 ENHRY, CDR2 SYGVKD. The CDR3 loop is CAISESIAGGGNEQFF. CDR3 sequence (DNA): TGTGCCATCAGTGAGTCGATTGCAGGGGGCGGGAATGAGCAGTTCTTC.

The chain combines TRBV13 with TRBJ2-1; TRBD1 matches 7 bases. This CDR3 is built from 14 residues. Germline lookup yields CDR1 PRHDT and CDR2 FYEKMQ (reference sequence). J lost 7 bases, V lost 6 bases, and 9 bases had no gene match. CDR3 DNA sequence: TGTGCCAGCAGGTACAAAGGGGGCCTGAATGAGCAGTTCTTC. It codes for CASRYKGGLNEQFF.

This rearrangement joins TRBV7-2 to TRBJ1-5, with D possibly TRBD1 on 5 matching bases. V was shortened by 7 bases and J by 3 bases, with 19 bases between the two germline ends. The CDR3 extends over 16 amino acids. Germline V gene sequence: CDR1 SGHTA, CDR2 FQGNSA. CDR3 loop: CASTLRPRGNNQPQHF. CDR3 nucleotides: TGTGCCAGCACCCTAAGGCCGCGGGGGAACAATCAGCCCCAGCATTTT.

This chain links TRBV4-3 with TRBJ1-1; D perhaps matches TRBD1 (5 bases). The CDR3 covers 16 residues. V lost 0 bases to trimming and J lost 0 bases, with 11 bases between them. Germline V gene sequence: CDR1 LGHNA, CDR2 YSLEER. The CDR3 sequence is CASSQDGWGLNTEAFF. DNA for the CDR3: TGCGCCAGCAGCCAAGACGGGTGGGGGTTGAACACTGAAGCTTTCTTT.

The J gene is TRBJ2-3, the V gene TRBV29-1; the match to TRBD2 covers 10 bases. The germline V gene has CDR1 SQVTM and CDR2 ANQGSEA. The V segment lost 7 bases and the J segment 5 bases; nucleotides outside the gene matches: 12. The CDR3 spans 15 residues. The CDR3 DNA reads TGCAGCGCCGCGGGTACTAGCGGGGAGAGAGATACGCAGTATTTT. Its translation is CSAAGTSGERDTQYF.

V gene TRBV10-3 combines with J gene TRBJ2-5; either TRBD1 or TRBD2 may supply D (5 bases each). This CDR3 comprises 17 residues. Germline CDR1 is ENHRY and CDR2 is SYGVKD. Trimming left V 4 bases short and J 5 bases short, with 23 bases between. CDR3 bases: TGTGCCATCAGTGGGGGTGTTGAGGGGCCGGATGGGGAGACCCAGTACTTC. Amino acid sequence: CAISGGVEGPDGETQYF.

This clonotype was recorded a few times. The chain is built from TRBV12-3 or TRBV12-4 and TRBJ2-5, with D uncertain. V was trimmed by 3 bases and J by 4 bases, leaving 9 bases between them. The CDR3 runs 13 residues. DNA for the CDR3: TGTGCCAGCAGTTTCGGGCTGGGAGAGACCCAGTACTTC. Its translation is CASSFGLGETQYF.

This clonotype was seen a few times. The CDR3 sequence is CASSLAGAAYEQYF. In DNA form, the CDR3 reads TGTGCCAGCAGTTTAGCGGGGGCCGCCTACGAGCAGTACTTC. J is TRBJ2-7 and V is TRBV12-3 or TRBV12-4, with D maybe TRBD1 (6 bases). The CDR3 runs to 14 residues. V was trimmed by 0 bases and J by 2 bases, leaving 8 bases between them.

The CDR3 nucleotides are TGTGCCACCGGGGCGACGAACACCGGGGAGCTGTTTTTT. It specifies CATGATNTGELFF. The chain couples TRBV24-1 to TRBJ2-2, with a possible D match to TRBD1 (5 bases). The CDR3 has 13 amino acids. Germline-derived CDR1 and CDR2 are KGHDR and SFDVKD. V dropped 9 bases and J dropped 0 bases, with 7 bases sitting between them.

This chain uses TRBV12-3 or TRBV12-4 with TRBJ1-6; D unclear. This CDR3 comprises 13 residues. V was pared by 6 bases and J by 11 bases, with 14 bases between. This CDR3 reads CASSSPPPAPLHF. CDR3 bases: TGTGCCAGCAGCTCGCCGCCGCCTGCACCCCTCCACTTT.

The chain is built from TRBV6-5 and TRBJ2-1; no clear D. With the DNA end fitting TRBJ2-7 better, the J assignment may be wrong. Germline values: CDR1 MNHEY, CDR2 SVGAGI. The CDR3 runs 15 residues. This CDR3 is CASSQTGGTYNEQYF. In DNA form, the CDR3 reads TGTGCCAGCAGCCAGACTGGCGGTACCTACAATGAGCAGTACTTC.

This chain connects TRBV28 to TRBJ2-2; 9 nucleotides line up with TRBD1. V lost 5 bases and J lost 5; bases outside the gene matches: 9. Germline V lookup: CDR1 MDHEN, CDR2 SYDVKM. CDR3 size: 16 residues. The CDR3 region is CASSVLGQGITGELFF. DNA of the CDR3: TGTGCCAGCAGTGTCCTGGGACAGGGAATTACCGGGGAGCTGTTTTTT.

The chain uses TRBV5-1 and TRBJ2-7; a weak D match, TRBD1 (6 bases). The V end lost 3 bases, the J end lost 3 bases, and 19 bases lay between the germline ends. Germline values: CDR1 SGHRS, CDR2 YFSETQ. The CDR3 spans 16 residues. The CDR3 DNA is TGCGCCAGCAGCTGGAACAGGGAGACTCCTATCTACGAGCAGTACTTC. Translating it yields CASSWNRETPIYEQYF.

V and J are TRBV30 and TRBJ2-5; D gene unclear. The DNA end lines up better with TRBJ2-7; the J call may be wrong. The germline V gene encodes CDR1 GTSNPN and CDR2 SVGIG (reference sequence). This CDR3 is built from 11 residues. The CDR3 DNA reads as TGTGCCTGGGGACGGGTCTACGAGCAGTACTTC. This encodes CAWGRVYEQYF.

The CDR3 is CASSQVDSSNIQYF. CDR3 nucleotides: TGTGCCAGCAGCCAGGTGGACAGTTCAAACATTCAGTACTTC. The V gene is TRBV4-2, the J gene TRBJ2-4, with a possible D match to TRBD1 (6 bases). The V gene lost 3 bases and the J gene lost 6 bases, with 12 bases spanning the gap. CDR3 length: 14 amino acids. Germline V gene data show CDR1 as LGHNA and CDR2 as YNFKEQ.

This clonotype appeared many times. The V and J genes are TRBV13 and TRBJ2-1, with 10 bases that match TRBD2. J gave up 8 bases and V 1 base, and 2 bases lay outside the gene matches. Germline lookup yields CDR1 PRHDT and CDR2 FYEKMQ (reference sequence). This CDR3 region has 14 residues. The CDR3 loop is CASSLELAGDEQFF. DNA of the CDR3: TGTGCCAGCAGCTTAGAGCTAGCGGGGGATGAGCAGTTCTTC. Full variable domain (missing parts from reference TRBV13 and TRBJ2-1): AAGVIQSPRHLIKEKRETATLKCYPIPRHDTVYWYQQGPGQDPQFLISFYEKMQSDKGSIPDRFSAQQFSDYHSELNMSSLELGDSALYFCASSLELAGDEQFFGPGTRLTVL.

This clonotype showed up just a few times. J is TRBJ1-5 and V is TRBV6-5; 7 nucleotides align to TRBD1. Germline CDR1 MNHEY, CDR2 SVGAGI. The CDR3 sequence is 15 residues long. V trimming: 5 bases; J trimming: 4 bases; junction bases outside the gene matches: 8. The DNA of the CDR3 is TGTGCCAGCAGTCGCCGACAGGGTAAAAATCAGCCCCAGCATTTT. Its translation is CASSRRQGKNQPQHF.

V gene TRBV3-1 combines with J gene TRBJ2-7; no firm D call. The CDR3 loop spans 14 amino acids. The ends were cut back, 3 bases at V and 8 bases at J, with 17 bases in the middle. From germline, CDR1 is LGHDT and CDR2 YNNKEL (reference sequence). Here the CDR3 reads CASSQDPLLMKQYF. For the CDR3, the DNA is TGTGCCAGCAGCCAGGACCCCCTGTTGATGAAGCAGTACTTC.

V gene TRBV7-2 combines with J gene TRBJ2-3; 8 nucleotides match TRBD2. The CDR3 loop spans 16 amino acids. The V gene end was trimmed by 5 bases and the J gene end by 4 bases; junction bases not matched to a gene: 11. The germline CDR1 and CDR2 sequences are SGHTA and FQGNSA. Here the CDR3 DNA reads TGTGCCAGCAGCCCTACTAGCGGCTATGGGGCAGATACGCAGTATTTT. It specifies CASSPTSGYGADTQYF. The full variable domain, its missing parts supplied by reference TRBV7-2 and TRBJ2-3, is GAGVSQSPSNKVTEKGKDVELRCDPISGHTALYWYRQSLGQGLEFLIYFQGNSAPDKSGLPSDRFSAERTGGSVSTLTIQRTQQEDSAVYLCASSPTSGYGADTQYFGPGTRLTVL.

The rearrangement joins TRBV5-5 to TRBJ2-7; 8 nucleotides agree with TRBD1. Per the germline V gene, CDR1 is SGHKS and CDR2 is YYEKEE (reference sequence). The CDR3 runs to 14 residues. V shed 7 bases and J 2 bases; nucleotides not matched to a gene: 8. In DNA form, the CDR3 reads TGTGCCAGCCTGGGCGGACAGGGCCCCTACGAGCAGTACTTC. Its protein is CASLGGQGPYEQYF.

This clonotype was observed at least ten times. V usage is TRBV5-1 and J usage is TRBJ2-7; 9 positions match TRBD2. The ends lost 0 bases at V and 3 bases at J; junction bases unmatched: 4. Germline values: CDR1 SGHRS, CDR2 YFSETQ. CDR3 length: 15 residues. The CDR3 DNA sequence: TGCGCCAGCAGCTTGGAAGGGACTAGCATCTACGAGCAGTACTTC. Its translation: CASSLEGTSIYEQYF.

This chain links TRBV10-3 with TRBJ1-5; D is unclear. This CDR3 has 15 amino acids. CDR1 is ENHRY, CDR2 SYGVKD, per germline. With 6 bases removed from V and 2 bases from J, the gap between germline ends came to 14 bases. CDR3 protein: CAIRPGLEGNQPQHF. CDR3 sequence (DNA): TGTGCCATCAGACCCGGTTTAGAGGGCAATCAGCCCCAGCATTTT.

The CDR3 DNA follows: TGTGCCAGCAGTTGGGGGCCCCGTTTCCGCACAGATACGCAGTATTTT. Its protein is CASSWGPRFRTDTQYF. The chain joins TRBV12-3 or TRBV12-4 to TRBJ2-3; tentatively, D is TRBD1 (6 bases). CDR3 length: 16 amino acids. Trimming cost V 4 bases and J 1 base, with 15 bases left between them.

In its sample, this clonotype was seen a few times. This chain uses TRBV7-2 with TRBJ1-2; 7 bases are a match to TRBD1. Germline CDR1 is SGHTA and CDR2 is FQGNSA. J was trimmed by 4 bases and V by 5 bases; bases with no gene match: 4. This CDR3 region has 13 residues. DNA for the CDR3: TGTGCCAGCAGCGTGGGACAGCGCTATGGCTACACCTTC. Protein: CASSVGQRYGYTF. Full variable domain (remainder filled in from reference TRBV7-2 and TRBJ1-2): GAGVSQSPSNKVTEKGKDVELRCDPISGHTALYWYRQSLGQGLEFLIYFQGNSAPDKSGLPSDRFSAERTGGSVSTLTIQRTQQEDSAVYLCASSVGQRYGYTFGSGTRLTVV.